One TCR beta chain is described in this entry. TCRdb's table, derived via immunoSEQ multiplex PCR, lists solely in-frame clones and lacks some. The sample includes tens of thousands of clones, less than 90% seen only once; the top ten take less than 3%. This record belongs to a study of T cell clones after liver transplantation. Germline V gene sequence: CDR1 MNHEY, CDR2 SMNVEV (reference sequence). V lost 2 bases to trimming and J lost 4 bases, with 14 bases between them. The CDR3 is 16 amino acids. The chain employs TRBV27 and TRBJ2-2, with D possibly matching TRBD1 (5 bases). The sequencing here drew on CD4+ T cells from blood, taken at the 22-month timepoint. The TCR sequence derives from a human patient who received a liver transplant. The T cells may partly be graft donor cells. The CDR3 sequence: CASSLNRQGGTGELFF. The CDR3 DNA is TGTGCCAGCAGTTTAAACAGGCAGGGCGGCACCGGGGAGCTGTTTTTT.